This entry concerns a single T cell receptor beta chain. Its antigen remains unknown. A much larger clone is a single base away; this may be a read error. This sample is drawn from a study of Graves' ophthalmopathy and Graves' hyperthyroidism. General study points: Blood contained most expanded thyroid clonotypes exceeding 0.001 frequency. This model predicted ophthalmopathy progression (sensitivity around 71%, specificity about 72%).

The authors enrolled newly diagnosed hyperthyroidism patients aged 18 to 65 with under 2 months' duration. TCR beta CDR3 regions were amplified from RNA transcripts. Second-round multiplex PCR came after first-round RT-PCR with HTBI primers. TCRdb re-called the multiplex PCR reads with MiXCR, one entry per CDR3 protein. The table has over a million distinct CDR3 sequences, about two fifths seen once; the top ten hold 11%. The sequencing sample was made of peripheral blood or thyroid tissue (not recorded which). The receptor was isolated from an adult man with Graves' hyperthyroidism.

The CDR3 DNA reads as TGTGCCAGCAGCTTGAGTTCCTCGGGACAGGGGGTTTACGAGCAGTACTTC. It yields the protein CASSLSSSGQGVYEQYF. The chain carries TRBV7-9 and TRBJ2-7; TRBD1 agrees at 11 bases. The CDR3 has 17 residues. From germline, CDR1 is SEHNR and CDR2 FQNEAQ (reference sequence). Germline trimming cut 3 bases from V and 4 bases from J; bases unmatched to any gene: 11.